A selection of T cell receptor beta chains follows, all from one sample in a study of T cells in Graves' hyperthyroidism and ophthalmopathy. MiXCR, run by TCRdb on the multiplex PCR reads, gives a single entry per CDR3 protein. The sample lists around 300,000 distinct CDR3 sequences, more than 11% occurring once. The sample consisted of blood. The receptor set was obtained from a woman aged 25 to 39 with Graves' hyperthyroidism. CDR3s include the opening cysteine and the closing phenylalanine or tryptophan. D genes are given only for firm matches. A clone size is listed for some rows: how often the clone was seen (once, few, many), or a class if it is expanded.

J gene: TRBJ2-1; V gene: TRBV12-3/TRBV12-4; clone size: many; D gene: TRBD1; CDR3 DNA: TGTGCCAGCAGCCCCGGGACAGGTAGGGGAAATGAGCAGTTCTTC; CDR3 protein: CASSPGTGRGNEQFF
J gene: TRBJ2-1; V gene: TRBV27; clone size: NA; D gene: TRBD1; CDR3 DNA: TGTGCCAGCAACCTACAGGGGGCGATGGATGAGCAGTTCTTC; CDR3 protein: CASNLQGAMDEQFF
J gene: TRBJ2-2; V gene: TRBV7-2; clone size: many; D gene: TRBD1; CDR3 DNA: TGTGCCAGCAGACTGACAGGGGGCTTAACCGGGGAGCTGTTTTTT; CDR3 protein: CASRLTGGLTGELFF
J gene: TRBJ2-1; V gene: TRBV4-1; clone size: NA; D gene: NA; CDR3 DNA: TGCGCCAGCAGCCCGGGGCCTAATCCTGTGTTCTTC; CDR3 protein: CASSPGPNPVFF
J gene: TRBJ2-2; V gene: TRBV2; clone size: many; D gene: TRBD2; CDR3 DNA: TGTGCCAGCAGTTCCACCAGCGGGAGTTACTCCGGGGAGCTGTTTTTT; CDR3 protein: CASSSTSGSYSGELFF
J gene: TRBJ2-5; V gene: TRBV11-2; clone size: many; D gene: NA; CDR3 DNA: TGTGCCAGCAGCTTCGGGATGGTCCAAGAGACCCAGTACTTC; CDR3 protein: CASSFGMVQETQYF
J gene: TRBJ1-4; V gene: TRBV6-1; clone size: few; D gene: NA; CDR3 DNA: TGTGCCAGCATGAGGTGGATTAATGAAAAACTGTTTTTT; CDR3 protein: CASMRWINEKLFF
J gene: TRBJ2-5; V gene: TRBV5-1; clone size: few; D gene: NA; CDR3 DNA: TGCGCCAGCAGCCCTGGACAGTCACAAGAGACCCAGTACTTC; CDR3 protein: CASSPGQSQETQYF
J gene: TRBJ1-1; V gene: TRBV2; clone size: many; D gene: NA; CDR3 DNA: TGTGCCAGCAAGGGCGAGGCCCAGGAAGCTTTCTTT; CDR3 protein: CASKGEAQEAFF
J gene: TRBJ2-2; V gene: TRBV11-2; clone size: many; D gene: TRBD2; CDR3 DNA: TGTGCCAGCAGGACCTCGCCGGGGGGGGCCGGGGAGCTGTTTTTT; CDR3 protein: CASRTSPGGAGELFF
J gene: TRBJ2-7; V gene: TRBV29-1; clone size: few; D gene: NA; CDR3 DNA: TGCAGCGTGTTAACCGGGACTCTTTACGAGCAGTACTTC; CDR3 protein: CSVLTGTLYEQYF
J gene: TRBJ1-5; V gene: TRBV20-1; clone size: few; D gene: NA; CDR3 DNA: TGCAGTGCTCGGGACACTCAATATCAGCCCCAGCATTTT; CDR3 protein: CSARDTQYQPQHF
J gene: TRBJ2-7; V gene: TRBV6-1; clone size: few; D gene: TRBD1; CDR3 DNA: TGTGCCAGCGGTTATAGGACAGGGGGCGGCGAGCAGTACTTC; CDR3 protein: CASGYRTGGGEQYF
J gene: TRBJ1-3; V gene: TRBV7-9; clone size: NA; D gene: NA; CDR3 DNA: TGTGCCAGCAGCTTAGTGCTTTCAGCTGGAAACACCATATATTTT; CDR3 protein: CASSLVLSAGNTIYF
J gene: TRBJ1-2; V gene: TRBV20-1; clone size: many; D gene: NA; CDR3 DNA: TGCAGTGCAGGGGACACCGTCCGTCTGGGCTACACCTTC; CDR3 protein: CSAGDTVRLGYTF
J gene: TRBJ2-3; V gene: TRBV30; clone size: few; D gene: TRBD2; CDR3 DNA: TGTGCCTGGGGGCCTGGTCCGGTATTAGCGGGAGGGCCGCAGTATTTT; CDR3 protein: CAWGPGPVLAGGPQYF
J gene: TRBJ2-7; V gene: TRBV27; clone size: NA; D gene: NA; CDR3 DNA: TGTGCCAGCAGTTTCGGCCAAGGGACCTACGAGCAGTACTTC; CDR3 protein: CASSFGQGTYEQYF